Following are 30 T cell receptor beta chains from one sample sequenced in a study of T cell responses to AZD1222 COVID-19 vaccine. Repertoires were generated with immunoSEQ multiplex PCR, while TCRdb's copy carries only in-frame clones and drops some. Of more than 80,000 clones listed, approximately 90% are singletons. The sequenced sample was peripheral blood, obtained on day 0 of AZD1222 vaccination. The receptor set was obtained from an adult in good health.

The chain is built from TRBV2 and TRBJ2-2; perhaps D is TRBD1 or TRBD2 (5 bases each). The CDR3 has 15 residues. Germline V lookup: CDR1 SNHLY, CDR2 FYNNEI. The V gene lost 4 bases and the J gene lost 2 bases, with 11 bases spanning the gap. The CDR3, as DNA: TGTGCCAGCAGTGTAGAGGGGAGCAACACCGGGGAGCTGTTTTTT. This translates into CASSVEGSNTGELFF.

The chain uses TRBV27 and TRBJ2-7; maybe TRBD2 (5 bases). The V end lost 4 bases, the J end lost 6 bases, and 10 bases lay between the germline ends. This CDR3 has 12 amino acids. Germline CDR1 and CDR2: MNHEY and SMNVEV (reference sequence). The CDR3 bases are TGTGCCAGCAGTTCAGCCGGGGTCGAGCAGTACTTC. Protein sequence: CASSSAGVEQYF.

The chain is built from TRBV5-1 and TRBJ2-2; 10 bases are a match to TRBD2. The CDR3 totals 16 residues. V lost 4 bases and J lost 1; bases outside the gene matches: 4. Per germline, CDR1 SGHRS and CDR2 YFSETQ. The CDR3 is CASSPGLAENTGELFF. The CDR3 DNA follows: TGCGCCAGCAGCCCCGGACTAGCGGAGAACACCGGGGAGCTGTTTTTT.

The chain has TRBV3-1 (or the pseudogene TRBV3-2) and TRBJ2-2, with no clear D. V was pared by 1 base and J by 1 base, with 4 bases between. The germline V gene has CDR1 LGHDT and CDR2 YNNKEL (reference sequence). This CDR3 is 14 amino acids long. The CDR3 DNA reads TGTGCCAGCAGCCAAGCGCTGAACACCGGGGAGCTGTTTTTT. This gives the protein CASSQALNTGELFF.

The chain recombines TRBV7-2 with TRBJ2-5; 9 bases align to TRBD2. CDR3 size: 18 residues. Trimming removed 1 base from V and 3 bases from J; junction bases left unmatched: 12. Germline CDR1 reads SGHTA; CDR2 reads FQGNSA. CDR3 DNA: TGTGCCAGCAGCTTAGTGGGCTTTCCGGGACTAGCCGAAGAGACCCAGTACTTC. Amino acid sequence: CASSLVGFPGLAEETQYF.

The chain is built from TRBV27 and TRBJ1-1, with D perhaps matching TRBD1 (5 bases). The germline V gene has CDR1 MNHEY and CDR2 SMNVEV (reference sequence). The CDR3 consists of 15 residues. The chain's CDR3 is CVTTPRARMNTEAFF. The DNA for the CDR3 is TGTGTCACCACGCCCAGGGCTCGGATGAACACTGAAGCTTTCTTT.

The CDR3 is CASTPAGQGLYEQYF. In DNA, the CDR3 is TGTGCCAGCACCCCCGCGGGACAGGGTCTCTACGAGCAGTACTTC. This rearrangement joins TRBV6-5 to TRBJ2-7, with TRBD1 identical over 9 bases. The J segment lost 3 bases and the V segment lost 7 bases, leaving 10 bases of the junction unmatched. The CDR3 is 15 residues long. CDR1 and CDR2 from the germline V gene are MNHEY and SVGAGI.

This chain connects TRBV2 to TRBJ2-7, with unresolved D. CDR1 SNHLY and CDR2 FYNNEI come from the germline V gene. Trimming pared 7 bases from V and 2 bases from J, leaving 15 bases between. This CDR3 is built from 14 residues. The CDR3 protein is CASKRAGHPYEQYF. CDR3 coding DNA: TGTGCCAGCAAAAGGGCAGGTCATCCCTACGAGCAGTACTTC.

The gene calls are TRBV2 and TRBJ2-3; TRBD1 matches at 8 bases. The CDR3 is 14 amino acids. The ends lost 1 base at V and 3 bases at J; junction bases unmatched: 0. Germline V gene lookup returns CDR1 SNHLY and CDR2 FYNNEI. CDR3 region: CASSEGTGTDTQYF. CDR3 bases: TGTGCCAGCAGTGAAGGGACAGGGACAGATACGCAGTATTTT.

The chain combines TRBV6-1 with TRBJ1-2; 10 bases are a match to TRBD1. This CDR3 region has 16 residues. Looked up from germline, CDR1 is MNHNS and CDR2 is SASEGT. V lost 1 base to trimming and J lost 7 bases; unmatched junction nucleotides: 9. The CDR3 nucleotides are TGTGCCAGCAGTGAAGGCGGACAGGGGGACAGTCGTGGCTACACCTTC. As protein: CASSEGGQGDSRGYTF.

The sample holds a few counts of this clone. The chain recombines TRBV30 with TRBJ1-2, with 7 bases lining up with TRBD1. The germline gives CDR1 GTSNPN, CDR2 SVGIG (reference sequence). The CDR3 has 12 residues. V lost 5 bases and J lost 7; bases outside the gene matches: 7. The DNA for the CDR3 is TGTGCCTGGCTCTGGCAGGGGGGTGGCTACACCTTC. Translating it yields CAWLWQGGGYTF.

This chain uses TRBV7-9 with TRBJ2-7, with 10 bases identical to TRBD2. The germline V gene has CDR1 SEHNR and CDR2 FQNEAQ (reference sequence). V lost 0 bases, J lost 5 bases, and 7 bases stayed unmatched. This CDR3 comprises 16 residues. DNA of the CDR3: TGTGCCAGCAGCTTAGCGCGGACTAGCGGAATCCACGAGCAGTACTTC. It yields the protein CASSLARTSGIHEQYF.

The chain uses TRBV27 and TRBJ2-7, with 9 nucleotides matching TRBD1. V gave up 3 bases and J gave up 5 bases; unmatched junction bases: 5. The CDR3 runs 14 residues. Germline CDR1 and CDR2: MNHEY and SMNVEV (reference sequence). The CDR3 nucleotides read TGTGCCAGCAGTTTCGGGACAGGGATCCACGAGCAGTACTTC. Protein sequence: CASSFGTGIHEQYF.

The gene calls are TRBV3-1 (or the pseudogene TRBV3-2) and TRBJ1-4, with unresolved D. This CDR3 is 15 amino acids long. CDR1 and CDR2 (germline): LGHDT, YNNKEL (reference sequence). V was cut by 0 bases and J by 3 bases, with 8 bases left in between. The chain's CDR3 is CASSQDSVANEKLFF. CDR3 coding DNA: TGTGCCAGCAGCCAAGATTCCGTAGCTAATGAAAAACTGTTTTTT.

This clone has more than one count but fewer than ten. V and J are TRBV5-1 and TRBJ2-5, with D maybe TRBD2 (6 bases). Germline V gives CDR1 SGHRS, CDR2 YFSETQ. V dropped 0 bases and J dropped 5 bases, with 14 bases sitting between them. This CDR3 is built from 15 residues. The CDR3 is CASSLGLDLSETQYF. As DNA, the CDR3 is TGCGCCAGCAGCTTGGGACTAGATTTAAGCGAGACCCAGTACTTC.

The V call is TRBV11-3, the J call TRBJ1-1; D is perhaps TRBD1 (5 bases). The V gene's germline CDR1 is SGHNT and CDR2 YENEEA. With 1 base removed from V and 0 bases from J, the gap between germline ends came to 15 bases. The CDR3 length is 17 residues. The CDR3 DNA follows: TGTGCCAGCAGCTTAGGTTTAGACAGCGTCATGAACACTGAAGCTTTCTTT. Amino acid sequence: CASSLGLDSVMNTEAFF.

The CDR3 sequence is CASTLTGGNTEAFF. In DNA form, the CDR3 reads TGTGCCAGCACCCTGACAGGGGGCAACACTGAAGCTTTCTTT. The chain uses TRBV7-9 and TRBJ1-1, with 10 bases that match TRBD1. The CDR3 covers 14 residues. Unmatched junction bases numbered 4, after V lost 7 bases and J lost 2 bases. Per the germline V gene, CDR1 is SEHNR and CDR2 is FQNEAQ (reference sequence).

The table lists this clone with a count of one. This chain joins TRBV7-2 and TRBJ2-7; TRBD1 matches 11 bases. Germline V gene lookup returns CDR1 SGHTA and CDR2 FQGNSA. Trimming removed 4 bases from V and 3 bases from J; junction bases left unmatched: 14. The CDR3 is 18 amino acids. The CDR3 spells CASSSSLRPGTGGYEQYF. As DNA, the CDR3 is TGTGCCAGCAGCTCCTCCCTTCGCCCCGGGACAGGGGGCTACGAGCAGTACTTC. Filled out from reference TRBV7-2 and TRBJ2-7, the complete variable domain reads GAGVSQSPSNKVTEKGKDVELRCDPISGHTALYWYRQSLGQGLEFLIYFQGNSAPDKSGLPSDRFSAERTGGSVSTLTIQRTQQEDSAVYLCASSSSLRPGTGGYEQYFGPGTRLTVT.

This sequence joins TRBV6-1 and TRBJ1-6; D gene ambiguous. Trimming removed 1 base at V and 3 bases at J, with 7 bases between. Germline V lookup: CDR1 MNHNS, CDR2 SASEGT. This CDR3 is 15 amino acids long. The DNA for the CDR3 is TGTGCCAGCAGTGAAGGGTTTTACTATAATTCACCCCTCCACTTT. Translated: CASSEGFYYNSPLHF.

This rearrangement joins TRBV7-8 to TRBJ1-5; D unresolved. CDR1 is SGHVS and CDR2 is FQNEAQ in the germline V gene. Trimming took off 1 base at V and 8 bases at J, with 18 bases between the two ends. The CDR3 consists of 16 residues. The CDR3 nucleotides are TGTGCCAGCAGCTTAGGATTCAATCGTTGGTCGGAGCCCCAGCATTTT. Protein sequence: CASSLGFNRWSEPQHF.

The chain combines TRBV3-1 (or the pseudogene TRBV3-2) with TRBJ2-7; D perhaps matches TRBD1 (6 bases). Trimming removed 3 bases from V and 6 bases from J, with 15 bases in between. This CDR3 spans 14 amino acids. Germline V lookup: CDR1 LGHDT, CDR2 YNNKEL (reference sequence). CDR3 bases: TGTGCCAGCAGCCAGAATATGCAGGGGTCCGAGCAGTACTTC. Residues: CASSQNMQGSEQYF.

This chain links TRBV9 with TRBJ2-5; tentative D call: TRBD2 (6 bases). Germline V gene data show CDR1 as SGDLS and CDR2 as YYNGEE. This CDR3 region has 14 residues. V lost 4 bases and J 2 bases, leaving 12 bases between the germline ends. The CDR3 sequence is CASSRSGLQETQYF. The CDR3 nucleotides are TGTGCCAGCAGCAGATCGGGACTTCAAGAGACCCAGTACTTC.

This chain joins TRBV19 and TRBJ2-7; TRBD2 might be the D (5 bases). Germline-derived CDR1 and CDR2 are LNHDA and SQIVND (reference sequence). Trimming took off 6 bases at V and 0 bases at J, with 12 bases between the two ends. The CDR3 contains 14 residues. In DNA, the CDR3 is TGTGCCAGTAGGGCGAGTGGGAGCTCCTACGAGCAGTACTTC. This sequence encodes CASRASGSSYEQYF.

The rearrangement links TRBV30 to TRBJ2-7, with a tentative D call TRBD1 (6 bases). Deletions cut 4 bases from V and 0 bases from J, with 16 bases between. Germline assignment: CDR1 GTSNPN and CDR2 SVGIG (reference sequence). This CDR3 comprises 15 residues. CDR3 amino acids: CAWINRETSSYEQYF. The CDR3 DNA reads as TGTGCCTGGATTAACAGGGAAACCAGCTCCTACGAGCAGTACTTC.

This chain's CDR3 is CASSLGTGKQETQYF. The CDR3 DNA reads TGTGCCAGCAGCTTAGGGACAGGAAAACAAGAGACCCAGTACTTC. The V and J genes are TRBV7-8 and TRBJ2-5, with TRBD1 matching 7 bases. CDR1 is SGHVS and CDR2 is FQNEAQ in the germline V gene. V was pared by 1 base and J by 2 bases, with 4 bases of the junction left unmatched. The CDR3 consists of 15 residues.

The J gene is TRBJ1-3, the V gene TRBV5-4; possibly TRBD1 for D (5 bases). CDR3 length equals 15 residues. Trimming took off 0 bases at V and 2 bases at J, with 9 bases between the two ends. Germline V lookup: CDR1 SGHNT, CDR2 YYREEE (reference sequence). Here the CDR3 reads CASSLGAGPGNTIYF. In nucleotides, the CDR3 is TGTGCCAGCAGCTTGGGAGCAGGGCCTGGAAACACCATATATTTT.

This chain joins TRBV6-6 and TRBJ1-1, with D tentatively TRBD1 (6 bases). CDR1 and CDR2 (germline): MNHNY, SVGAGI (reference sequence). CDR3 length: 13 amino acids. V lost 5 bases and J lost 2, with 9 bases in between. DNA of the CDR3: TGTGCCAGCAGTCAACAGGGAAACACTGAAGCTTTCTTT. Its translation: CASSQQGNTEAFF.

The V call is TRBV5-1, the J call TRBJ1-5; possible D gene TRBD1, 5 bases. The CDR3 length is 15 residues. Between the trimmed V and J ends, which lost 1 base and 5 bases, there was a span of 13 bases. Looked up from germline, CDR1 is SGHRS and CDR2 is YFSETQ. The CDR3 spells CASSLSAGTDQPQHF. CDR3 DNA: TGCGCCAGCAGCTTGAGCGCGGGGACCGATCAGCCCCAGCATTTT.

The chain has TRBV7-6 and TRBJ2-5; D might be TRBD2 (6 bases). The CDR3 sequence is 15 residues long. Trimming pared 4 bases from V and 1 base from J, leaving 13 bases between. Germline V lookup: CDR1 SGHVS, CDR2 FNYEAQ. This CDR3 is CASSSGGAGQETQYF. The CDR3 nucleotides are TGTGCCAGCAGCTCTGGGGGAGCGGGCCAAGAGACCCAGTACTTC.

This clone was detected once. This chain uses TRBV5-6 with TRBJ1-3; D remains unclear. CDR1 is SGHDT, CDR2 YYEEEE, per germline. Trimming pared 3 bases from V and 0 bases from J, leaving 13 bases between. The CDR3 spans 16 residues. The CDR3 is CASSYFGSSSGNTIYF. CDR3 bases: TGTGCCAGCAGCTACTTTGGATCTTCCTCTGGAAACACCATATATTTT.